The clone carrying this T cell receptor beta chain was seen once. Its antigen is currently unknown. Assay used: immunoSEQ multiplex PCR; TCRdb lists only in-frame clones, some missing. The data show about 340,000 clones, 85% to 95% seen once. This record comes from a study of brain T cells in children with intractable seizures. The study, taken as a whole, reports: Pre- and post-surgery blood differed in depth, so pre-surgery absences may be undersampling.

V shed 4 bases, J shed 5 bases, and the junction held 9 bases outside the gene matches. This CDR3 is 16 amino acids long. Per germline, CDR1 SGDLS and CDR2 YYNGEE. Time point specified: blood from clinic visit 5 months post-surgery; TSC patient then seizure free. Sequencing was limited to surgery cases with top T cell transcript signatures in brain tissue. Patients received at least one anti-epileptic drug before surgery. The source is a boy younger than two with tuberous sclerosis and intractable seizures. The chain couples TRBV9 to TRBJ2-5, with 12 bases fitting TRBD2. The material sequenced was peripheral blood, taken roughly 5 months after surgery. The DNA of the CDR3 is TGTGCCAGCAGCCCCCTAGCGGGGGGGCCTTGGGAGACCCAGTACTTC. Residues: CASSPLAGGPWETQYF.